This passage covers 3 T cell receptor beta chains from one sample sequenced in a study of shared T cell receptors in the human thymus (dated by TCRdb to about 2021). The library was generated by the immunoSEQ multiplex PCR assay. Imported from immuneACCESS, the table was reduced by TCRdb to in-frame sequences with V and J called. These copies leave out some clones; in studies compared against another copy, an unresolved V gene accounts for under half, and the cause of the remainder is not known. The sample includes roughly 700,000 clones, with 88% observed a single time. About 0.01% of the sample comes from the top ten. These same records also appear under a second study, on human thymus T cells.

The sample consisted of thymocytes. The receptor set was obtained from a boy under two years old with a congenital heart defect. Donor details come from another sample of the same person, matched by shared clones.

This clone has more than one count but fewer than ten. The CDR3 coding sequence is TGTGCCAGCACCTCTTACCCAGACAGCTCTGGAAACACCATATATTTT. Amino acid sequence: CASTSYPDSSGNTIYF. The chain joins TRBV7-9 to TRBJ1-3, with a tentative D call TRBD1 (5 bases). From germline, CDR1 is SEHNR and CDR2 FQNEAQ (reference sequence). The CDR3 extends over 16 amino acids. V lost 7 bases and J lost 0, with 16 bases in between. The whole variable domain, filled in from reference TRBV7-9 and TRBJ1-3, reads DTGVSQNPRHKITKRGQNVTFRCDPISEHNRLYWYRQTLGQGPEFLTYFQNEAQLEKSRLLSDRFSAERPKGSFSTLEIQRTEQGDSAMYLCASTSYPDSSGNTIYFGEGSWLTVV.

This chain joins TRBV2 and TRBJ1-2, with 8 nucleotides matching TRBD1. With 4 bases clipped from V and 4 bases from J, the junction kept 11 bases outside the gene matches. Germline V gives CDR1 SNHLY, CDR2 FYNNEI. This CDR3 contains 16 residues. CDR3 nucleotide sequence: TGTGCCAGCAGTGGGGGTACAGGGGGGATCATCTATGGCTACACCTTC. Encoded protein: CASSGGTGGIIYGYTF.

The chain uses TRBV28 and TRBJ1-1; 12 nucleotides line up with TRBD1. The CDR3 totals 19 residues. J was trimmed by 0 bases and V by 5 bases; bases with no gene match: 13. Looked up from germline, CDR1 is MDHEN and CDR2 is SYDVKM. CDR3 nucleotides: TGTGCCAGCAGTGCCGGGACAGGGGGCGCGAAGGGCCTGAACACTGAAGCTTTCTTT. It specifies CASSAGTGGAKGLNTEAFF.